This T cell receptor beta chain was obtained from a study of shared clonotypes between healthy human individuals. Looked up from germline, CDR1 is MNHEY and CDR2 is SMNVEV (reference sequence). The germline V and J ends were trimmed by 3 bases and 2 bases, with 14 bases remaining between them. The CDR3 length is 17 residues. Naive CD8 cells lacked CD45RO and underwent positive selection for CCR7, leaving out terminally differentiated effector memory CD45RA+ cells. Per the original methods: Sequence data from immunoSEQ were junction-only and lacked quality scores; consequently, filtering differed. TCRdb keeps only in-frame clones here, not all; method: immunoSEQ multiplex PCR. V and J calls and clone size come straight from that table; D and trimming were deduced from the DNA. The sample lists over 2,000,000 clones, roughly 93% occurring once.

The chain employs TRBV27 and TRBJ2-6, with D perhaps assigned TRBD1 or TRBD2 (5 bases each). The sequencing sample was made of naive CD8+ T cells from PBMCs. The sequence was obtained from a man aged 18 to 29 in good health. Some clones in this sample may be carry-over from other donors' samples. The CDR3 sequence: CASSFMGPMAGANVLTF. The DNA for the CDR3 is TGTGCCAGCAGTTTCATGGGACCCATGGCTGGGGCCAACGTCCTGACTTTC.